This T cell receptor (beta chain) emerged from a study of T-cell memory formation after mild COVID-19. From the 5' RACE reads, TCRdb called clonotypes with MiXCR, one entry per CDR3 protein. The profile shows about 430,000 distinct CDR3 sequences, over 15% of them singletons. Regarding the study as a whole: Nothing confirmed that second-wave clones peaking on day 37 were specific for SARS-CoV-2.

Trimming took 1 base from V and 9 from J; bases not matched to a gene: 10. Germline V gives CDR1 MGHRA, CDR2 YSYEKL. CDR3 length: 16 residues. About this clonotype itself: Its antigen is unknown.

This chain links TRBV4-1 with TRBJ1-5; 9 positions agree with TRBD1. Input material: PBMCs or a T cell subset sorted from them (not recorded which). The receptor comes from a man aged 18 to 29 who had mild COVID-19 (a few samples of this study predate the infection). Cell type and time point are not known. DNA of the CDR3: TGCGCCAGCAGCCAAGGGGGGACAGGGCTAGCAGGGCCCCAGCATTTT. It specifies CASSQGGTGLAGPQHF.